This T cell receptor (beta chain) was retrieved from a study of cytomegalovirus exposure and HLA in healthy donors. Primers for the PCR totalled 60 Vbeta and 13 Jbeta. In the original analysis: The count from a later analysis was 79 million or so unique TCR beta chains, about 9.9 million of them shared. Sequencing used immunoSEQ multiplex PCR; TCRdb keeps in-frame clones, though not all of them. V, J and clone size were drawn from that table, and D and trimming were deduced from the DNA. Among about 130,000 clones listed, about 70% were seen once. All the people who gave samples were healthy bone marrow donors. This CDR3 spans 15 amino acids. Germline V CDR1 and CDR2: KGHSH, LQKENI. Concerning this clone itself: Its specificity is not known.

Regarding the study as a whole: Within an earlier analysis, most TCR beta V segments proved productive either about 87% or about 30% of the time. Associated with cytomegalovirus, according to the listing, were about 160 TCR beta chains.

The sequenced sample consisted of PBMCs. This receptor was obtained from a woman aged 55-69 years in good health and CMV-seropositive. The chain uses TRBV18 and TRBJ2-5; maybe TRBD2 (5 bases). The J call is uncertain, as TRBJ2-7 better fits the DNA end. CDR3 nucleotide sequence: TGTGCCAGCTCACGACGAGACGGGAAATCCTACGAGCAGTACTTC. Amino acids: CASSRRDGKSYEQYF.